A selection of T cell receptor beta chains follows, all from one sample in a study of OX40 agonist ivuxolimab in advanced cancers. The repertoire was sequenced with immunoSEQ multiplex PCR; TCRdb's copy has only in-frame clones and lacks some. The data show tens of thousands of clones, more than 75% seen once. Sequencing was performed on CD4+ or CD8+ T cells sorted from blood, taken in a trial of the OX40 agonist ivuxolimab. The receptors shown here come from an adult with an advanced solid tumor such as melanoma, head and neck, liver or kidney cancer. Each CDR3 is given with its conserved first and last residue. Size tells how often a clone was seen (once, few, many) or the class of an expanded clone, and some rows leave it out.

15 TRBJ2-1 TRBV7-3 once CASSLTGRFDNEQFF
15 TRBJ2-5 TRBV7-3 once CASSLTGDSRETQYF
14 TRBJ2-5 TRBV4-1 NA CASSRLEQRETQYF
14 TRBJ1-3 TRBV28 NA CASSSGSSGNTIYF
17 TRBJ2-7 TRBV4-3 NA CASSQEYAGGTSYEQYF
13 TRBJ2-5 TRBV28 NA CASRPSGQETQYF
13 TRBJ2-5 TRBV5-8 NA CASSLGPGETQYF
14 TRBJ1-3 TRBV4-3 NA CASSRQGAGNTIYF
16 TRBJ2-5 TRBV7-7 NA CASSLGTGAGRETQYF
15 TRBJ1-1 TRBV19 NA CASSIRDLRGTEAFF
18 TRBJ2-3 TRBV4-3 NA CASSQDFSTGGGTDTQYF
14 TRBJ2-1 TRBV5-6 NA CASSLQGSYNEQFF
13 TRBJ1-1 TRBV6-1 NA CASSDYTPTEAFF
15 TRBJ2-3 TRBV15 NA CATSTADRDTDTQYF
15 TRBJ1-4 TRBV7-9 NA CASSLTGGPNEKLFF
14 TRBJ2-7 TRBV11-2 NA CASSLAGTSEEQYF
14 TRBJ2-7 TRBV6-5 NA CASSYGGFSHEQYF
16 TRBJ2-2 TRBV27 NA CASSQQGWYNTGELFF
15 TRBJ1-2 TRBV6-5 once CASSAGTGRTYGYTF
15 TRBJ2-3 TRBV5-1 NA CASSHNSGRTDTQYF
13 TRBJ2-1 TRBV12-5 NA CASGLGQYNEQFF
13 TRBJ1-2 TRBV19 NA CASSLPGGYGYTF
15 TRBJ2-2 TRBV5-1 few CASSPPTGSTGELFF
14 TRBJ1-1 TRBV2 NA CASNKERELTEAFF
13 TRBJ1-1 TRBV6-5 NA CASRQGMGTEAFF
13 TRBJ2-2 TRBV7-7 NA CASSLDRGGELFF
15 TRBJ2-1 TRBV10-3 once CAFRVGEPPYNEQFF
13 TRBJ2-1 TRBV27 NA CASSLSRNNEQFF
14 TRBJ1-1 TRBV5-1 NA CASSLQGADTEAFF
16 TRBJ2-1 TRBV5-1 few CASSSPSGGKTNEQFF
14 TRBJ1-2 TRBV6-6 NA CASRETGVNYGYTF
15 TRBJ2-2 TRBV2 once CATGIAERASGELFF
17 TRBJ2-1 TRBV28 NA CASSRVWGGVGDNEQFF
16 TRBJ1-6 TRBV18 NA CASSPGLSSYNSPLHF
14 TRBJ2-3 TRBV5-1 NA CASSSETPQNTQYF
15 TRBJ1-5 TRBV5-5 few CASSRDGQNNQPQHF
15 TRBJ1-1 TRBV5-6 NA CASSSGQILGTEAFF
13 TRBJ1-1 TRBV2 NA CASSDGPNTEAFF
14 TRBJ1-4 TRBV28 NA CASWGRVPNEKLFF
12 TRBJ2-3 TRBV29-1 NA CSTTSGTDTQYF
15 TRBJ1-5 TRBV28 NA CASSLGWGSDQPQHF
15 TRBJ2-1 TRBV9 NA CASSPRRQTYNEQFF
14 TRBJ1-2 TRBV2 NA CASSEGSGIGGYTF
12 TRBJ1-2 TRBV5-4 NA CASSVDSYGYTF
13 TRBJ1-5 TRBV7-2 NA CASSPRMNQPQHF
14 TRBJ2-1 TRBV29-1 NA CSVETPDAINEQFF
14 TRBJ1-2 TRBV7-9 NA CASSFSPGVYGYTF
16 TRBJ2-2 TRBV6-6 NA CASSYGGDTNTGELFF
17 TRBJ2-1 TRBV7-3 NA CASSPRGIRGGFNEQFF
12 TRBJ1-1 TRBV4-2 NA CASSHSDGEAFF
16 TRBJ1-5 TRBV4-3 NA CASSQSRTGGYQPQHF
14 TRBJ1-1 TRBV5-1 NA CASRRDRDLQEAFF